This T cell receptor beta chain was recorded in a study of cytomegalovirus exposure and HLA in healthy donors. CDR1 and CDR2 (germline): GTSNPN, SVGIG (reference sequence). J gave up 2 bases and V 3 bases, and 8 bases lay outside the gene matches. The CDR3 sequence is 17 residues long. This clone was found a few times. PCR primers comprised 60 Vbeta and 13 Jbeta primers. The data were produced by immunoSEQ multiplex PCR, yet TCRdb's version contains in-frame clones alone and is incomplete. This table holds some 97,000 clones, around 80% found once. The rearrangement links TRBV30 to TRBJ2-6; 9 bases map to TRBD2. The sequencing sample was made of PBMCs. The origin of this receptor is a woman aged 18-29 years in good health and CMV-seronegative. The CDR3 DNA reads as TGTGCCTGGAGCCCGGGACTAGCTTTCCCTGGGGCCAACGTCCTGACTTTC. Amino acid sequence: CAWSPGLAFPGANVLTF.